Below, 27 T cell receptor beta chains from the same sample are listed, as sequenced in a study of blood T cell repertoires in COVID-19. Clones were sequenced by immunoSEQ multiplex PCR, and TCRdb holds only the in-frame ones, with some missing. This table has over 250,000 clones, around 88% appearing once. The sequenced sample consisted of PBMCs or T cells enriched from blood (not recorded which). The source is a man aged 35 to 55 who had recovered from COVID-19.

The chain uses TRBV7-3 and TRBJ1-1; D unclear. Looked up from germline, CDR1 is SGHTA and CDR2 is FQGTGA. The germline V and J ends were trimmed by 5 bases and 5 bases, with 12 bases remaining between them. This CDR3 spans 13 amino acids. As DNA, the CDR3 is TGTGCCAGCAGCCGCGGAGTGAGGACTGAAGCTTTCTTT. Translation: CASSRGVRTEAFF.

The gene calls are TRBV19 and TRBJ2-1; D not certain. Germline loops: CDR1 LNHDA, CDR2 SQIVND (reference sequence). This CDR3 is built from 13 residues. V was trimmed by 8 bases and J by 5 bases, leaving 13 bases between them. The DNA of the CDR3 is TGTGCCAGTCGATCGGCCACTAACAATGAGCAGTTCTTC. Translating it yields CASRSATNNEQFF. Full variable domain (remainder filled in from reference TRBV19 and TRBJ2-1): DGGITQSPKYLFRKEGQNVTLSCEQNLNHDAMYWYRQDPGQGLRLIYYSQIVNDFQKGDIAEGYSVSREKKESFPLTVTSAQKNPTAFYLCASRSATNNEQFFGPGTRLTVL.

This clone occurred once. The chain uses TRBV18 and TRBJ1-2, with 9 bases fitting TRBD1. V lost 2 bases, J lost 4 bases, and 5 bases stayed unmatched. The germline V gene has CDR1 KGHSH and CDR2 LQKENI. This CDR3 comprises 15 residues. CDR3 region: CASSPEQGAGYGYTF. CDR3 coding DNA: TGTGCCAGCTCACCAGAACAGGGGGCTGGCTATGGCTACACCTTC.

The V gene is TRBV4-1, the J gene TRBJ2-5; D is uncertain. Germline V gene sequence: CDR1 MGHRA, CDR2 YSYEKL. V gave up 5 bases and J gave up 5 bases, with 18 bases separating them. The CDR3 totals 15 residues. CDR3 bases: TGCGCCAGCAGCGTACGAGAAACGCTCCTTGAGACCCAGTACTTC. It yields the protein CASSVRETLLETQYF.

The V gene is TRBV5-5, the J gene TRBJ2-5; TRBD1 aligns across 10 bases. The germline V gene has CDR1 SGHKS and CDR2 YYEKEE (reference sequence). This CDR3 has 15 amino acids. The trim removed 6 bases at V and 5 bases at J, leaving 10 bases unmatched. CDR3 bases: TGTGCCAGCAACCTATTGACAGGGGGCGCGGAGACCCAGTACTTC. Amino acids: CASNLLTGGAETQYF.

This chain links TRBV19 with TRBJ1-5; a weak D match, TRBD1 (6 bases). Germline V CDR1 and CDR2: LNHDA, SQIVND (reference sequence). V was trimmed by 4 bases and J by 3 bases, leaving 19 bases between them. The CDR3 has 17 residues. The CDR3, as DNA: TGTGCCAGTAGTACTCCGCTGACCGGGACACCCAATCAGCCCCAGCATTTT. Translated: CASSTPLTGTPNQPQHF. The full variable domain, its missing parts supplied by reference TRBV19 and TRBJ1-5, is DGGITQSPKYLFRKEGQNVTLSCEQNLNHDAMYWYRQDPGQGLRLIYYSQIVNDFQKGDIAEGYSVSREKKESFPLTVTSAQKNPTAFYLCASSTPLTGTPNQPQHFGDGTRLSIL.

The CDR3 reads CASSFFRENTQYF. The CDR3 coding sequence is TGTGCCAGCAGTTTTTTTCGGGAAAATACGCAGTATTTT. The gene calls are TRBV28 and TRBJ2-3, with a weak D call TRBD2 (5 bases). The length of the CDR3 is 13 residues. Germline CDR1 reads MDHEN; CDR2 reads SYDVKM. Trimming removed 3 bases at V and 7 bases at J, with 11 bases between.

The CDR3 DNA sequence: TGTGCCAGTAGTTCGACAGGGCTTAGCAATCAGCCCCAGCATTTT. Residues: CASSSTGLSNQPQHF. The chain links TRBV19 to TRBJ1-5, with 7 bases fitting TRBD1. The V gene end was trimmed by 5 bases and the J gene end by 0 bases; junction bases not matched to a gene: 4. This CDR3 is 15 amino acids long. Germline V gene sequence: CDR1 LNHDA, CDR2 SQIVND (reference sequence).

The chain couples TRBV28 to TRBJ2-7, with D maybe TRBD2 (6 bases). CDR1 is MDHEN, CDR2 SYDVKM, per germline. The length of the CDR3 is 16 residues. V dropped 3 bases and J dropped 4 bases, with 19 bases sitting between them. The CDR3 is CASSLRVWTTLYEQYF. CDR3 sequence (DNA): TGTGCCAGCAGTTTGCGGGTTTGGACTACCCTTTACGAGCAGTACTTC.

The sample holds a few counts of this clone. The V call is TRBV6-2 or TRBV6-3, the J call TRBJ1-2; TRBD1 matches at 7 bases. J gave up 5 bases and V 0 bases, and 15 bases lay outside the gene matches. Germline CDR1 MNHEY, CDR2 SVGEGT. The CDR3 runs 18 residues. CDR3: CASSYSISGQSDPYGYTF. The CDR3 DNA reads as TGTGCCAGCAGTTACTCTATATCGGGACAGTCAGATCCGTATGGCTACACCTTC.

The J gene is TRBJ2-3, the V gene TRBV6-4; 7 nucleotides match TRBD2. The ends lost 4 bases at V and 1 base at J; junction bases unmatched: 5. This CDR3 region has 15 residues. From germline, CDR1 is MRHNA and CDR2 SNTAGT. Written as DNA, the CDR3 is TGTGCCAGCAGTGTAGGAGGACTAGGCACAGATACGCAGTATTTT. It specifies CASSVGGLGTDTQYF.

The gene calls are TRBV30 and TRBJ1-6; 8 positions agree with TRBD1. J gave up 7 bases and V 2 bases, and 10 bases lay outside the gene matches. Germline V CDR1 and CDR2: GTSNPN, SVGIG (reference sequence). This CDR3 spans 16 amino acids. CDR3 sequence (DNA): TGTGCCTGGAGTAACGCCCGGACAGGGAGAAATTCACCCCTCCACTTT. Translating gives CAWSNARTGRNSPLHF.

This chain links TRBV5-1 with TRBJ2-7; D possibly corresponds to TRBD2 (7 bases). Germline V gene sequence: CDR1 SGHRS, CDR2 YFSETQ. The CDR3 totals 13 residues. Between the trimmed V and J ends, which lost 2 bases and 5 bases, there was a span of 11 bases. The CDR3 sequence: CASSFEGGHEQYF. CDR3 coding DNA: TGCGCCAGCAGCTTTGAGGGGGGGCACGAGCAGTACTTC.

The rearrangement links TRBV7-2 to TRBJ2-5; a possible D gene is TRBD1 (5 bases). In germline, CDR1 is SGHTA, CDR2 FQGNSA. The CDR3 contains 14 residues. V lost 1 base to trimming and J lost 5 bases, with 11 bases between them. The CDR3 DNA reads as TGTGCCAGCAGCTTAGGACAGTCGAGGGAGACCCAGTACTTC. It codes for CASSLGQSRETQYF.

This clone occurred once. V is TRBV9 and J is TRBJ2-2; 12 bases fit TRBD2. The CDR3 is made up of 17 amino acids. V was pared by 3 bases and J by 2 bases, with 5 bases of the junction left unmatched. Germline V gene lookup returns CDR1 SGDLS and CDR2 YYNGEE. This CDR3 reads CASSGWTSGANTGELFF. The CDR3 DNA reads TGTGCCAGCAGCGGATGGACTAGCGGGGCTAACACCGGGGAGCTGTTTTTT.

This chain links TRBV9 with TRBJ1-3; a weak D match, TRBD1 (6 bases). Germline loops: CDR1 SGDLS, CDR2 YYNGEE. V was shortened by 3 bases and J by 1 base, with 14 bases between the two germline ends. The CDR3 spans 16 residues. CDR3 amino acids: CASSAGTPGSGNTIYF. Here the CDR3 DNA reads TGTGCCAGCAGCGCGGGGACACCGGGGTCTGGAAACACCATATATTTT.

The genes are TRBV3-1 (or the pseudogene TRBV3-2) and TRBJ2-7; 10 positions match TRBD2. CDR3 length equals 19 residues. Trimming removed 4 bases from V and 0 bases from J; junction bases left unmatched: 15. CDR1 and CDR2 (germline): LGHDT, YNNKEL (reference sequence). The CDR3 here is CASSPGTSAEDGYSYEQYF. The CDR3 DNA reads as TGTGCCAGCAGCCCCGGGACTAGCGCCGAGGATGGATACTCCTACGAGCAGTACTTC.

The chain carries TRBV7-6 and TRBJ1-1, with 8 bases fitting TRBD1. This CDR3 spans 13 amino acids. Per the germline V gene, CDR1 is SGHVS and CDR2 is FNYEAQ. V shed 5 bases and J 10 bases; nucleotides not matched to a gene: 9. CDR3 in DNA: TGTGCCAGCAGCCATGGACAGGGAATAAGAGCTTTCTTT. Amino acid sequence: CASSHGQGIRAFF.

The rearrangement joins TRBV9 to TRBJ1-6; D is unresolved. CDR3 length: 14 residues. CDR1 is SGDLS, CDR2 YYNGEE, per germline. Trimming took off 4 bases at V and 9 bases at J, with 14 bases between the two ends. DNA for the CDR3: TGTGCCAGCAGCCCACGAGGGATTTTTTCACCCCTCCACTTT. Translation gives CASSPRGIFSPLHF.

This chain joins TRBV13 and TRBJ2-1; TRBD2 agrees at 8 bases. CDR3 size: 17 residues. Germline V gene lookup returns CDR1 PRHDT and CDR2 FYEKMQ (reference sequence). V dropped 5 bases and J dropped 3; count of bases not matched to a gene: 12. The CDR3 nucleotides are TGTGCCAGCAGCCTCTTTGGGGCGGGGGGATTCTACAATGAGCAGTTCTTC. Amino acids: CASSLFGAGGFYNEQFF.

This clone appeared a single time. The chain is built from TRBV18 and TRBJ1-2; D ambiguous. V shed 3 bases and J shed 0 bases, with 11 bases lying between them. Germline V gives CDR1 KGHSH, CDR2 LQKENI. The CDR3 covers 15 residues. This CDR3 reads CASSPFDTTNYGYTF. CDR3 DNA: TGTGCCAGCTCACCCTTCGACACCACTAACTATGGCTACACCTTC. The variable domain in full, completed from reference TRBV18 and TRBJ1-2, reads NAGVMQNPRHLVRRRGQEARLRCSPMKGHSHVYWYRQLPEEGLKFMVYLQKENIIDESGMPKERFSAEFPKEGPSILRIQQVVRGDSAAYFCASSPFDTTNYGYTFGSGTRLTVV.

The chain links TRBV19 to TRBJ1-1; D remains unclear. The V end was cut by 7 bases, the J end by 1 base, with 7 bases between. Germline CDR1 is LNHDA and CDR2 is SQIVND (reference sequence). This CDR3 is 12 amino acids long. CDR3 nucleotide sequence: TGTGCCAGTAATCATAGGAACACTGAAGCTTTCTTT. Amino acid sequence: CASNHRNTEAFF.

This chain connects TRBV7-8 to TRBJ1-1; maybe TRBD1 (6 bases). Germline CDR1 reads SGHVS; CDR2 reads FQNEAQ. The CDR3 sequence is 13 residues long. V was cut by 5 bases and J by 8 bases, with 15 bases left in between. DNA for the CDR3: TGTGCCAGCAGCCCAAACCACGACAGGGAAGCTTTCTTT. Translated: CASSPNHDREAFF.

The rearrangement uses TRBV19 and TRBJ1-1; no firm D call. Per germline, CDR1 LNHDA and CDR2 SQIVND (reference sequence). The CDR3 has 11 residues. V dropped 2 bases and J dropped 8 bases, with 6 bases sitting between them. As DNA, the CDR3 is TGTGCCAGTAGTATAAGCGCAGAAGCTTTCTTT. As protein: CASSISAEAFF.

This clone was seen a handful of times. This chain links TRBV30 with TRBJ1-2, with 8 bases that match TRBD1. V was clipped by 1 base and J by 7 bases; unmatched bases: 5. Germline lookup yields CDR1 GTSNPN and CDR2 SVGIG (reference sequence). The CDR3 extends over 13 amino acids. CDR3 protein: CAWSDRGRSGYTF. The DNA for the CDR3 is TGTGCCTGGAGTGACAGGGGGAGGAGTGGCTACACCTTC.

The chain combines TRBV20-1 with TRBJ2-1; TRBD2 aligns across 7 bases. CDR1 and CDR2 from the germline V gene are DFQATT and SNEGSKA (reference sequence). The CDR3 sequence is 10 residues long. J lost 11 bases, V lost 6 bases, and 4 bases had no gene match. CDR3 loop: CSAERGQQFF. CDR3 bases: TGCAGTGCGGAGCGGGGACAGCAGTTCTTC.

V is TRBV30 and J is TRBJ1-1; 10 nucleotides align to TRBD1. Germline trimming cut 8 bases from V and 0 bases from J; bases unmatched to any gene: 9. CDR3 length: 15 amino acids. Per the germline V gene, CDR1 is GTSNPN and CDR2 is SVGIG (reference sequence). For the CDR3, the DNA is TGTGCCAGAGACCGGACAGGGGGAATGAACACTGAAGCTTTCTTT. Its protein is CARDRTGGMNTEAFF.